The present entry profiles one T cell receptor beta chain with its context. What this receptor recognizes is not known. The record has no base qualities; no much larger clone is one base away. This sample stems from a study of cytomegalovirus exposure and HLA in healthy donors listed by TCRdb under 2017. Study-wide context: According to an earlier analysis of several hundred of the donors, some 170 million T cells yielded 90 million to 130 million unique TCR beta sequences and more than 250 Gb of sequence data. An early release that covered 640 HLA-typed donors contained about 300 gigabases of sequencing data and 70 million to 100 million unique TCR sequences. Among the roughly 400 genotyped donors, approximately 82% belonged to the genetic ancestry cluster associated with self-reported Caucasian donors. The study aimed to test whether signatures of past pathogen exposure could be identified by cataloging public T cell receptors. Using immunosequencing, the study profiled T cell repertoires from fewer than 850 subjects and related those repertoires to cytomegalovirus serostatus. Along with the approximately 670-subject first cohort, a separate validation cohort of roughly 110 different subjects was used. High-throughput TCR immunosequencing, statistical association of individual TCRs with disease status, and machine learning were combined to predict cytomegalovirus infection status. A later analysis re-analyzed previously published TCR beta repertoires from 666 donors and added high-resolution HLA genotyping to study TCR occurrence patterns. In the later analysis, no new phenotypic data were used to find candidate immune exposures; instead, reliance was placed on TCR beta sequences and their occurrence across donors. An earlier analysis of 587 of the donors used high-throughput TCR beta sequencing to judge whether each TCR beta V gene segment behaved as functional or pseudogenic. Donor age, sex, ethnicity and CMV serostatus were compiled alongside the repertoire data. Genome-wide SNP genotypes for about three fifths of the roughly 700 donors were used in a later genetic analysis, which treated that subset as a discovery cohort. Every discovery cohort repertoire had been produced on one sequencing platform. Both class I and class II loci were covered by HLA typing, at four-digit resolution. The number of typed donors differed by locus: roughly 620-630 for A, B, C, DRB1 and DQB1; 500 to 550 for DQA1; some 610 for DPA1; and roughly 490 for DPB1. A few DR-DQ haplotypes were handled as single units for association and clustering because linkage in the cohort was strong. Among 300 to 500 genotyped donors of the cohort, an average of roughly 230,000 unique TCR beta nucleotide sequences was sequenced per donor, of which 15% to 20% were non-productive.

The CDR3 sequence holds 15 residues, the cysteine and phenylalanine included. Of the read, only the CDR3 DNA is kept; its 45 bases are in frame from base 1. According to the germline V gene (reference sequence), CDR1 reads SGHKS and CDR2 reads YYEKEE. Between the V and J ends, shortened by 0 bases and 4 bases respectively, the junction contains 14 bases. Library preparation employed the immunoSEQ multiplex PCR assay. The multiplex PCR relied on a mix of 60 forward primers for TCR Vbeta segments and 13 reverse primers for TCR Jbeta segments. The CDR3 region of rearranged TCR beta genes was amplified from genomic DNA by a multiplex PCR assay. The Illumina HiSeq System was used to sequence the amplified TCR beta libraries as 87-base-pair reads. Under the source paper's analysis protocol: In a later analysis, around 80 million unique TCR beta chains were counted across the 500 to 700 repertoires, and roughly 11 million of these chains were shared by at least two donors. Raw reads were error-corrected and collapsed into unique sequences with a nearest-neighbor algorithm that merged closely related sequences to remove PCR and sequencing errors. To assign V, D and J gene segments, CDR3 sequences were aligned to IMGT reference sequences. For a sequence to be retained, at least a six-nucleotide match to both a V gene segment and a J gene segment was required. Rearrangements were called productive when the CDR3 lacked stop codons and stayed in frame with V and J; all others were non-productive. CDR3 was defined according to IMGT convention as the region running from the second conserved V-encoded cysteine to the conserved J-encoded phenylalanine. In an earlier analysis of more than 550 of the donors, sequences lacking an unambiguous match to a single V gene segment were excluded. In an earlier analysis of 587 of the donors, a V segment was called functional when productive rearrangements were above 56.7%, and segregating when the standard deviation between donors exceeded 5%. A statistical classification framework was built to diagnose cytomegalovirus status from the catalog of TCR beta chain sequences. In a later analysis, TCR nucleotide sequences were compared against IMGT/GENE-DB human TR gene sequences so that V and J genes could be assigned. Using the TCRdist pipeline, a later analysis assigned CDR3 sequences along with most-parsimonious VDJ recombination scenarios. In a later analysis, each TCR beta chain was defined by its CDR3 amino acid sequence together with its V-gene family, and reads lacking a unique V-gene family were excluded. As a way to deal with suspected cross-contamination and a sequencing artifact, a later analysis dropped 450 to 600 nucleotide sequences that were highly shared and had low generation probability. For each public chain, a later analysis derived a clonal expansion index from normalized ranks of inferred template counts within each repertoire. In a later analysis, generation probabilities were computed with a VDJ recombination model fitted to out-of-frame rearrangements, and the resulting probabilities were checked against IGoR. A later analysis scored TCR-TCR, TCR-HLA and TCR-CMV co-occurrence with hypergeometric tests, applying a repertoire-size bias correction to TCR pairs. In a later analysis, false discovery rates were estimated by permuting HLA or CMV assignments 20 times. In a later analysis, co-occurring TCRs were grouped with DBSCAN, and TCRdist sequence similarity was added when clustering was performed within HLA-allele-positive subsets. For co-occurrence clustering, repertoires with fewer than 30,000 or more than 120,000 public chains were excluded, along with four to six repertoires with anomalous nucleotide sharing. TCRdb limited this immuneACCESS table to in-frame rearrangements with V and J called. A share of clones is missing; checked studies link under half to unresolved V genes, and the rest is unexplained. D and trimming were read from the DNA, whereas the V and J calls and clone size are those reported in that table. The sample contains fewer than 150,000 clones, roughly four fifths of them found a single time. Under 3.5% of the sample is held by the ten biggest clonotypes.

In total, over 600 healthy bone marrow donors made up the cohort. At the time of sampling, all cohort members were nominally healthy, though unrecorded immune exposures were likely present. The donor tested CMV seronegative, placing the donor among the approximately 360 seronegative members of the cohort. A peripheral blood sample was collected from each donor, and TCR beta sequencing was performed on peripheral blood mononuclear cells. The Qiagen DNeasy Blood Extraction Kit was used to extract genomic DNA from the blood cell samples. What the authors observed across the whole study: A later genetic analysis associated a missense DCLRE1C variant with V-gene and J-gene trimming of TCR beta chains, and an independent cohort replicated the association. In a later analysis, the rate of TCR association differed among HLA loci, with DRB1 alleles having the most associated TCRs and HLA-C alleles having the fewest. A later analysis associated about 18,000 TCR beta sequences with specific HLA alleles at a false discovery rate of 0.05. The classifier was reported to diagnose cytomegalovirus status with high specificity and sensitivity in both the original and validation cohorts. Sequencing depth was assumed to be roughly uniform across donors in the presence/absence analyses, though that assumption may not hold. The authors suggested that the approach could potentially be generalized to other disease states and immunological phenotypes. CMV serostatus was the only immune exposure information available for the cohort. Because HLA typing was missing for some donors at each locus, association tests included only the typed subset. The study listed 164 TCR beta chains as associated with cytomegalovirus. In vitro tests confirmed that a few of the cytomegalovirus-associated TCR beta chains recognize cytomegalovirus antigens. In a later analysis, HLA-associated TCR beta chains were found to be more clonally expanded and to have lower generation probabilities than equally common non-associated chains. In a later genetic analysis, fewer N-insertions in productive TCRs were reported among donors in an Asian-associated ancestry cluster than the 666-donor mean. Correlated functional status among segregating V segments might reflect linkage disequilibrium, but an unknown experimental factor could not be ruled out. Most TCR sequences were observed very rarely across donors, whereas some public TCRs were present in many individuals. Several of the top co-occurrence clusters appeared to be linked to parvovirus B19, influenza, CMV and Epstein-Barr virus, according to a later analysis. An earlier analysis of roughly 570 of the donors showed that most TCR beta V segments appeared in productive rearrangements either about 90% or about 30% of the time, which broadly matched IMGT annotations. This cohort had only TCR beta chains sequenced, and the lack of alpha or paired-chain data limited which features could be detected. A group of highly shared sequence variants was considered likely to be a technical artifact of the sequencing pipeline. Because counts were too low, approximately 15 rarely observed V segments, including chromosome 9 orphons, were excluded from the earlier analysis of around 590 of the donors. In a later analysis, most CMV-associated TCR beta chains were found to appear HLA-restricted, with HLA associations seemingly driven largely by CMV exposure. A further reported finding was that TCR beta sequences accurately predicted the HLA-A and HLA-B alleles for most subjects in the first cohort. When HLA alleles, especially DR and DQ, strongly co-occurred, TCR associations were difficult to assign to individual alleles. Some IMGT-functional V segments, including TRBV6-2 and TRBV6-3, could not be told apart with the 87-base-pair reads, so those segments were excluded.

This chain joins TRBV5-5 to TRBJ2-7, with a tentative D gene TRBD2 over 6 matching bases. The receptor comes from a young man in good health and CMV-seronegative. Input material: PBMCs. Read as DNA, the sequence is TGTGCCAGCAGCTTGGATGCCTCCCGGGGGTACGAGCAGTACTTC. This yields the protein CASSLDASRGYEQYF.